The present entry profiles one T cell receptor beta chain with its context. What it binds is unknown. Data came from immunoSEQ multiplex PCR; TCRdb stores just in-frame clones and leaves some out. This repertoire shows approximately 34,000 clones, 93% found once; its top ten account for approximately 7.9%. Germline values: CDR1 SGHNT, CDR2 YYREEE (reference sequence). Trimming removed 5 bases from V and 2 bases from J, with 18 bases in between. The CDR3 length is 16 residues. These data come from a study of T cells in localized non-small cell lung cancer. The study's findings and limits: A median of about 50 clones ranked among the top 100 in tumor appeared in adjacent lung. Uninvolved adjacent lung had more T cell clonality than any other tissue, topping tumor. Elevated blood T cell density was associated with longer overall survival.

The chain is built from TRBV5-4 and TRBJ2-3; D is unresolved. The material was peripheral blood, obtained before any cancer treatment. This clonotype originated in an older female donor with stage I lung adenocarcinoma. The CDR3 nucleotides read TGTGCCAGCAGTACCATCGACACACGCTACACAGATACGCAGTATTTT. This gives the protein CASSTIDTRYTDTQYF.